The T cell receptor beta chain described here comes from a study of blood T cell repertoires in COVID-19. Study information: COVID-19 samples collected from the United States, Italy and Spain covered acute and convalescent phases. From T cells, B-cell-depleted T cells, or PBMCs came the material, which was cDNA or gDNA.

In the authors' methods: Reference gene primer amplification gave estimated nucleated cell counts. The data were produced by immunoSEQ multiplex PCR, yet TCRdb's version contains in-frame clones alone and is incomplete. V and J calls and clone size are those listed in that table; D and trimming were worked out from the DNA. This table has some 46,000 clones, over 80% appearing once. The CDR3 sequence is 14 residues long. From germline, CDR1 is KGHSY and CDR2 FQNENV. V lost 4 bases and J lost 8, with 14 bases in between. V usage is TRBV16 and J usage is TRBJ1-4; a possible D gene is TRBD1 (6 bases). The origin of this receptor is a man aged 50 to 60 with acute or convalescent COVID-19. Sample: peripheral blood. In nucleotides, the CDR3 is TGTGCCAGCAGCCCCACGGCTGGGGGCGAAAAACTGTTTTTT. Translated: CASSPTAGGEKLFF.